Sequencing of this T cell receptor (beta chain) was carried out in a study of T cell repertoires in cytomegalovirus infection. Germline values: CDR1 MNHNY, CDR2 SVGAGI (reference sequence). With V trimmed by 0 bases and J by 2 bases, 5 bases remained unmatched. This CDR3 contains 16 residues. This clonotype was found many times. No antigen is known for it. TCRdb itself ran the reads through MiXCR, one entry per CDR3 protein. The table has 300,000 or so distinct CDR3 sequences, 25% seen once; the top ten hold 13%. This clonotype was obtained from a human donor in good health (CMV status not recorded). Some clones in this sample may be carry-over from other donors' samples. The material was cultured PBMCs, obtained from culture after CMV antigen stimulation. The chain links TRBV6-6 to TRBJ1-1, with TRBD1 identical over 8 bases. CDR3 sequence (DNA): TGTGCCAGCAGTTACTCGGGCAGGGGGCAAAACACTGAAGCTTTCTTT. Amino acids: CASSYSGRGQNTEAFF.